Shown below are 20 T cell receptor beta chains from a single sample sequenced in a study of blood T cell repertoires in COVID-19. Sequencing was performed with immunoSEQ multiplex PCR; in TCRdb, only in-frame clones are kept and a portion is missing. The sample has roughly 220,000 clones, just over 85% seen once. The specimen sequenced was PBMCs or T cells enriched from blood (not recorded which). All receptors come from a woman between 40 and 55 years old with acute COVID-19.

This chain uses TRBV27 with TRBJ2-3; the D gene is possibly TRBD1 (5 bases). The germline gives CDR1 MNHEY, CDR2 SMNVEV (reference sequence). Trimming pared 0 bases from V and 6 bases from J, leaving 19 bases between. The CDR3 is made up of 17 amino acids. This chain's CDR3 is CASSLSAGLRSVDTQYF. The CDR3 DNA sequence: TGTGCCAGCAGTTTATCTGCAGGGCTTAGGAGTGTGGATACGCAGTATTTT.

The chain is built from TRBV6-6 and TRBJ1-1; D gene unclear. The CDR3 runs 11 residues. The V end was cut by 7 bases, the J end by 2 bases, with 5 bases between. Germline lookup yields CDR1 MNHNY and CDR2 SVGAGI (reference sequence). The CDR3 region has the DNA TGTGCCAGCAACACCAACACTGAAGCTTTCTTT. Protein product: CASNTNTEAFF.

J is TRBJ1-1 and V is TRBV29-1; 8 bases are a match to TRBD1. This CDR3 region has 14 residues. Germline loops: CDR1 SQVTM, CDR2 ANQGSEA. The J segment lost 3 bases and the V segment lost 6 bases, leaving 9 bases of the junction unmatched. The CDR3 DNA is TGCAGCGTCGAGTCAGGGGGCGCGGACACTGAAGCTTTCTTT. This gives the protein CSVESGGADTEAFF.

The rearrangement uses TRBV9 and TRBJ1-2; 10 bases are a match to TRBD1. V dropped 4 bases and J dropped 2; count of bases not matched to a gene: 5. This CDR3 comprises 15 residues. Germline CDR1 reads SGDLS; CDR2 reads YYNGEE. The CDR3 nucleotides read TGTGCCAGCAGCCCCAGACAGGGGGCGAACTATGGCTACACCTTC. Translated, it gives CASSPRQGANYGYTF.

CDR3 region: CAISERTAGDGYTF. For the CDR3, the DNA is TGTGCCATCAGTGAAAGGACAGCGGGGGATGGCTACACCTTC. The rearrangement uses TRBV10-3 and TRBJ1-2; D is perhaps TRBD1 (6 bases). The CDR3 runs to 14 residues. The V gene's germline CDR1 is ENHRY and CDR2 SYGVKD. V gave up 3 bases and J gave up 6 bases, with 14 bases separating them.

V usage is TRBV18 and J usage is TRBJ1-1; tentatively, D is TRBD1 (6 bases). Germline assignment: CDR1 KGHSH and CDR2 LQKENI. The CDR3 consists of 12 residues. Trimming shortened V by 6 bases and J by 8 bases, and 13 bases separated the two germline ends. CDR3 sequence reads: CASSYGGTEAFF. The CDR3 nucleotides read TGTGCCAGCTCCTACGGGGGGACAGAAGCTTTCTTT.

This clone has a handful of counts. This chain uses TRBV29-1 with TRBJ1-2, with unresolved D. The CDR3 loop spans 13 amino acids. Germline CDR1 reads SQVTM; CDR2 reads ANQGSEA. The V end lost 4 bases, the J end lost 7 bases, and 16 bases lay between the germline ends. This chain's CDR3 is CSVAETLGSGYTF. The CDR3 DNA reads TGCAGCGTTGCCGAGACACTGGGTAGTGGCTACACCTTC. The complete variable domain, with remaining parts taken from reference TRBV29-1 and TRBJ1-2, reads SAVISQKPSRDICQRGTSLTIQCQVDSQVTMMFWYRQQPGQSLTLIATANQGSEATYESGFVIDKFPISRPNLTFSTLTVSNMSPEDSSIYLCSVAETLGSGYTFGSGTRLTVV.

The rearrangement links TRBV9 to TRBJ2-3; the D gene is possibly TRBD2 (6 bases). The V gene lost 2 bases and the J gene lost 6 bases, with 7 bases spanning the gap. CDR1 is SGDLS, CDR2 YYNGEE, per germline. The CDR3 spans 12 residues. CDR3 region: CASSVRGDTQYF. The DNA for the CDR3 is TGTGCCAGCAGCGTCCGGGGGGATACGCAGTATTTT.

This chain links TRBV12-5 with TRBJ2-1; D call uncertain. Deletions cut 3 bases from V and 8 bases from J, with 8 bases between. The germline V gene encodes CDR1 LGHNT and CDR2 FRNRAP. The CDR3 spans 12 residues. CDR3 sequence (DNA): TGTGCTAGTGGTTTTTCTATGGATGAGCAGTTCTTC. Translation gives CASGFSMDEQFF.

This sequence joins TRBV9 and TRBJ1-1, with TRBD1 identical over 8 bases. V shed 4 bases, J shed 8 bases, and the junction held 4 bases outside the gene matches. The CDR3 loop spans 12 amino acids. Germline V CDR1 and CDR2: SGDLS, YYNGEE. For the CDR3, the DNA is TGTGCCAGCAGCTCCCGGACAGGGGAAGCTTTCTTT. Amino acid sequence: CASSSRTGEAFF.

V and J are TRBV5-1 and TRBJ1-3; TRBD1 is a possible D gene (5 bases). This CDR3 contains 16 residues. Germline-derived CDR1 and CDR2 are SGHRS and YFSETQ. Trimming left V 4 bases short and J 0 bases short, with 14 bases between. CDR3 loop: CASSIFTGLSGNTIYF. The CDR3 nucleotides read TGCGCCAGCAGCATATTCACAGGCCTCTCTGGAAACACCATATATTTT.

This clone was counted at least ten times. The chain combines TRBV5-4 with TRBJ1-2; 7 bases align to TRBD1. The CDR3 consists of 14 residues. V shed 4 bases, J shed 4 bases, and the junction held 7 bases outside the gene matches. The germline V gene encodes CDR1 SGHNT and CDR2 YYREEE (reference sequence). The CDR3 sequence is CASSHPGQFYGYTF. In DNA form, the CDR3 reads TGTGCCAGCAGCCACCCGGGACAGTTCTATGGCTACACCTTC.

This clone was counted a few times. The gene calls are TRBV9 and TRBJ1-2, with D uncertain. V gave up 4 bases and J gave up 0 bases, with 13 bases separating them. The CDR3 is 15 residues long. The germline V gene has CDR1 SGDLS and CDR2 YYNGEE. The CDR3 nucleotides are TGTGCCAGCAGCCCGCAACAGATACCTAACTATGGCTACACCTTC. Protein: CASSPQQIPNYGYTF.

J is TRBJ2-5 and V is TRBV24-1; D uncertain. This CDR3 contains 13 residues. Germline CDR1 reads KGHDR; CDR2 reads SFDVKD. The V end lost 3 bases, the J end lost 9 bases, and 13 bases lay between the germline ends. CDR3 amino acids: CATSDPTQQAQYF. The CDR3 DNA reads as TGTGCCACCAGTGATCCAACCCAGCAGGCCCAGTACTTC.

The genes are TRBV5-6 and TRBJ1-3; D unclear. Trimming stripped 0 bases from V and 3 bases from J, with 13 bases between. This CDR3 is built from 16 residues. Germline assignment: CDR1 SGHDT and CDR2 YYEEEE. The CDR3 DNA sequence: TGTGCCAGCAGCTTGGCCAGCGGATTAAGTGGAAACACCATATATTTT. As protein: CASSLASGLSGNTIYF.

This clone was seen a few times. Other DNA sequences in the same sample also yield this CDR3. J is TRBJ2-5 and V is TRBV30; D ambiguous. V lost 2 bases to trimming and J lost 4 bases, with 5 bases between them. This CDR3 has 11 residues. Germline loops: CDR1 GTSNPN, CDR2 SVGIG (reference sequence). The CDR3 here is CAWSPSETQYF. CDR3 bases: TGTGCCTGGAGTCCGTCAGAGACCCAGTACTTC.

The rearrangement uses TRBV6-5 and TRBJ1-1, with a possible D match to TRBD1 (5 bases). V was pared by 7 bases and J by 8 bases, with 17 bases between. CDR3 length: 13 amino acids. Germline V gives CDR1 MNHEY, CDR2 SVGAGI. CDR3 coding DNA: TGTGCCAGCACCACCCCCACAGGCGACGAAGCTTTCTTT. As protein: CASTTPTGDEAFF.

The V gene is TRBV5-1, the J gene TRBJ1-1; D perhaps matches TRBD1 (5 bases). V lost 0 bases and J 2 bases, leaving 20 bases between the germline ends. The germline V gene encodes CDR1 SGHRS and CDR2 YFSETQ. CDR3 size: 18 residues. The CDR3 is CASSLAYAGRNTNTEAFF. In DNA form, the CDR3 reads TGCGCCAGCAGCTTGGCCTACGCAGGGCGGAATACAAACACTGAAGCTTTCTTT.

The genes are TRBV15 and TRBJ1-2; D uncertain. Trimming left V 5 bases short and J 3 bases short, with 13 bases between. Germline-derived CDR1 and CDR2 are LNHNV and YYDKDF (reference sequence). CDR3 length: 14 residues. CDR3 DNA: TGTGCCACCAGCCATACTAATGGGTACTATGGCTACACCTTC. Protein product: CATSHTNGYYGYTF.

J is TRBJ1-2 and V is TRBV10-1; TRBD1 might be the D (5 bases). The CDR3 runs 14 residues. CDR1 is WNHNN, CDR2 SYGVQD, per germline (reference sequence). V was clipped by 0 bases and J by 8 bases, with 13 bases between them. The chain's CDR3 is CASSESRAGSGYTF. The DNA of the CDR3 is TGCGCCAGCAGTGAGTCCAGGGCCGGGAGCGGCTACACCTTC.